A single sample is the source of the 22 T cell receptor beta chains below, sequenced in a study of T cells in Graves' hyperthyroidism and ophthalmopathy. Researchers amplified the TCR beta CDR3 regions from RNA transcripts. During a first-round RT-PCR of the TCR CDR3, the HTBI primer set was used. TCRdb re-derived calls from the multiplex PCR reads in MiXCR, one entry per CDR3 protein. In the table there are 470,000 or so distinct CDR3 sequences, roughly 20% of which are singletons. The material sequenced was blood. The receptors come from a man between 18 and 29 years old with Graves' hyperthyroidism.

The chain links TRBV30 to TRBJ2-3, with 9 nucleotides matching TRBD1. The length of the CDR3 is 11 residues. Trimming cost V 4 bases and J 13 bases; bases outside gene matches: 6. The germline gives CDR1 GTSNPN, CDR2 SVGIG (reference sequence). CDR3 loop: CAWTGQGDEYF. The DNA of the CDR3 is TGTGCCTGGACGGGACAGGGCGATGAGTATTTT. The full variable domain, in which reference TRBV30 and TRBJ2-3 provide the parts outside the CDR3, is SQTIHQWPATLVQPVGSPLSLECTVEGTSNPNLYWYRQAAGRGLQLLFYSVGIGQISSEVPQNLSASRPQDRQFILSSKKLLLSDSGFYLCAWTGQGDEYFGPGTRLTVL.

This clonotype was observed many times. The rearrangement joins TRBV11-2 to TRBJ1-2, with D hard to call. CDR1 and CDR2 from the germline V gene are SGHAT and FQNNGV. Deletions cut 2 bases from V and 4 bases from J, with 14 bases between. This CDR3 region has 15 residues. The CDR3 DNA sequence: TGTGCCAGCAGCTTATCCTCGACCGGATTCTATGGCTACACCTTC. It translates to CASSLSSTGFYGYTF. Full variable domain (rest looked up from reference TRBV11-2 and TRBJ1-2): EAGVAQSPRYKIIEKRQSVAFWCNPISGHATLYWYQQILGQGPKLLIQFQNNGVVDDSQLPKDRFSAERLKGVDSTLKIQPAKLEDSAVYLCASSLSSTGFYGYTFGSGTRLTVV.

This clonotype was detected only a few times. The rearrangement uses TRBV27 and TRBJ2-2, with D tentatively TRBD1 (7 bases). The germline gives CDR1 MNHEY, CDR2 SMNVEV (reference sequence). The V end lost 5 bases, the J end lost 0 bases, and 10 bases lay between the germline ends. CDR3 length: 15 residues. The CDR3 bases are TGTGCCAGCAGTGGAGGGACAGCGAACACCGGGGAGCTGTTTTTT. Amino acids: CASSGGTANTGELFF.

This clonotype was detected ten times or more. The rearrangement uses TRBV5-1 and TRBJ1-1; no firm D call. The V end was cut by 0 bases, the J end by 6 bases, with 15 bases between. Germline CDR1 and CDR2: SGHRS and YFSETQ. The CDR3 consists of 15 residues. CDR3 in DNA: TGCGCCAGCAGCTTGGATCCGGCACGCGGCGCTGAAGCTTTCTTT. As protein: CASSLDPARGAEAFF.

V and J are TRBV7-2 and TRBJ2-2, with D unresolved. V lost 5 bases and J 4 bases, leaving 14 bases between the germline ends. Germline loops: CDR1 SGHTA, CDR2 FQGNSA. CDR3 length: 15 amino acids. The CDR3 is CASSPRAVSTGELFF. CDR3 bases: TGTGCCAGCAGCCCACGAGCTGTGTCCACCGGGGAGCTGTTTTTT.

This clonotype was seen at least ten times. The chain is built from TRBV20-1 and TRBJ1-1, with D tentatively TRBD1 (5 bases). The germline V and J ends were trimmed by 0 bases and 9 bases, with 11 bases remaining between them. CDR3 length equals 12 residues. Germline V gene lookup returns CDR1 DFQATT and CDR2 SNEGSKA (reference sequence). The CDR3 region has the DNA TGCAGTGCTAGAGATATAGGGGCCCAAGCTTTCTTT. The encoded protein is CSARDIGAQAFF.

This clonotype was seen repeatedly, ten times or more. The J gene is TRBJ1-2, the V gene TRBV5-1; TRBD1 agrees at 7 bases. The junction had 7 bases not matched to a gene; V was cut back by 4 bases and J by 7 bases. The CDR3 runs to 13 residues. Germline lookup yields CDR1 SGHRS and CDR2 YFSETQ. This CDR3 reads CASSHSTGAGYTF. CDR3 sequence (DNA): TGCGCCAGCAGCCACTCAACAGGGGCTGGCTACACCTTC.

In its sample, this clonotype was seen many times. The genes are TRBV6-1 and TRBJ1-5, with D unclear. The CDR3 length is 17 residues. Trimming took off 4 bases at V and 7 bases at J, with 23 bases between the two ends. The germline V gene has CDR1 MNHNS and CDR2 SASEGT. As DNA, the CDR3 is TGTGCCAGCAGTGCCGACCCGGACGGCATCAAGGGCCAGCCCCAGCATTTT. Its translation: CASSADPDGIKGQPQHF.

The chain employs TRBV9 and TRBJ2-5; a weak D match, TRBD2 (6 bases). The CDR3 runs 14 residues. Germline CDR1 and CDR2: SGDLS and YYNGEE. V shed 4 bases and J shed 3 bases, with 13 bases lying between them. The CDR3 DNA sequence: TGTGCCAGCAGCTTGGGAGGAAGGGAAGAGACCCAGTACTTC. Translation: CASSLGGREETQYF.

The gene calls are TRBV11-3 and TRBJ2-5, with TRBD2 identical over 8 bases. Trimming took 3 bases from V and 5 from J; bases not matched to a gene: 8. Germline V gives CDR1 SGHNT, CDR2 YENEEA. The CDR3 runs to 15 residues. CDR3: CASSFPGGPAETQYF. CDR3 sequence (DNA): TGTGCCAGCAGCTTTCCGGGGGGGCCTGCTGAGACCCAGTACTTC. The full variable domain, with the rest looked up from reference TRBV11-3 and TRBJ2-5, is EAGVVQSPRYKIIEKKQPVAFWCNPISGHNTLYWYLQNLGQGPELLIRYENEEAVDDSQLPKDRFSAERLKGVDSTLKIQPAELGDSAVYLCASSFPGGPAETQYFGPGTRLLVL.

This clonotype was picked up many times. The chain links TRBV19 to TRBJ1-5, with D perhaps TRBD1 (5 bases). Germline CDR1 is LNHDA and CDR2 is SQIVND (reference sequence). The CDR3 has 15 amino acids. Trimming took 5 bases from V and 3 from J, leaving 14 bases between them. The CDR3 DNA reads TGTGCCAGTAGTCAACCGGGACGTTACAATCAGCCCCAGCATTTT. Protein product: CASSQPGRYNQPQHF.

Many counts were recorded for this clonotype. The V and J genes are TRBV30 and TRBJ2-7; D unclear. The germline V and J ends were trimmed by 2 bases and 5 bases, with 13 bases remaining between them. This CDR3 region has 13 residues. Germline V gene lookup returns CDR1 GTSNPN and CDR2 SVGIG (reference sequence). CDR3 coding DNA: TGTGCCTGGAGTCGTCTAGAATTCCACGAGCAGTACTTC. The encoded protein is CAWSRLEFHEQYF.

This clonotype turned up a few times. V gene TRBV24-1 combines with J gene TRBJ2-2, with D perhaps TRBD1 (6 bases). V was trimmed by 6 bases and J by 6 bases, leaving 10 bases between them. This CDR3 has 13 amino acids. The germline gives CDR1 KGHDR, CDR2 SFDVKD. The CDR3 here is CATSKTGSGELFF. The DNA of the CDR3 is TGTGCCACCAGTAAAACAGGGTCCGGGGAGCTGTTTTTT.

Only a few counts were recorded for this clonotype. The chain carries TRBV12-3 or TRBV12-4 and TRBJ1-1; D gene unclear. Trimming shortened V by 3 bases and J by 11 bases, and 16 bases separated the two germline ends. This CDR3 spans 13 amino acids. CDR3 in amino acids: CASSFTPARQAFF. As DNA, the CDR3 is TGTGCCAGCAGTTTTACCCCAGCCCGGCAGGCTTTCTTT.

This clonotype was counted at least ten times. The chain joins TRBV20-1 to TRBJ1-1, with D hard to call. In germline, CDR1 is DFQATT, CDR2 SNEGSKA (reference sequence). The CDR3 consists of 14 residues. The V end was cut by 0 bases, the J end by 0 bases, with 8 bases between. The CDR3 sequence is CSARDPGVNTEAFF. CDR3 DNA sequence: TGCAGTGCTAGAGATCCCGGGGTGAACACTGAAGCTTTCTTT.

This clonotype came up a few times. The chain carries TRBV5-1 and TRBJ2-7; TRBD1 agrees at 7 bases. The germline CDR1 and CDR2 sequences are SGHRS and YFSETQ. With 0 bases clipped from V and 5 bases from J, the junction kept 11 bases outside the gene matches. The CDR3 covers 16 residues. The CDR3 DNA reads TGCGCCAGCAGCTTGGGGGGGACAGTGCGGAGTGACGAGCAGTACTTC. Protein sequence: CASSLGGTVRSDEQYF.

In its sample, this clonotype was seen many times. The V gene is TRBV28, the J gene TRBJ1-5, with 8 bases fitting TRBD1. V lost 5 bases, J lost 9 bases, and 21 bases stayed unmatched. This CDR3 region has 18 residues. In germline, CDR1 is MDHEN, CDR2 SYDVKM. The CDR3 protein is CASSLYGEETGEFWPQHF. DNA for the CDR3: TGTGCCAGCAGTCTTTACGGAGAGGAGACAGGGGAATTCTGGCCCCAGCATTTT.

This clonotype was detected only a few times. This chain uses TRBV6-1 with TRBJ1-6; D not certain. This CDR3 is built from 15 residues. Trimming stripped 7 bases from V and 6 bases from J, with 16 bases between. Germline assignment: CDR1 MNHNS and CDR2 SASEGT. The CDR3 bases are TGTGCCAGCACGGCACGGGTCGCGTTTAATTCACCCCTCCACTTT. Protein: CASTARVAFNSPLHF.

J is TRBJ1-2 and V is TRBV12-3 or TRBV12-4; TRBD1 agrees at 7 bases. The length of the CDR3 is 14 residues. Trimming took 5 bases from V and 6 from J; bases not matched to a gene: 9. CDR3 residues: CASSRMGQSNGYTF. Here the CDR3 DNA reads TGTGCCAGCAGTCGGATGGGACAGTCTAATGGCTACACCTTC.

V gene TRBV11-2 combines with J gene TRBJ2-7; a weak D match, TRBD2 (6 bases). The CDR3 totals 15 residues. In germline, CDR1 is SGHAT, CDR2 FQNNGV. V was shortened by 4 bases and J by 6 bases, with 19 bases between the two germline ends. The CDR3 DNA reads as TGTGCCAGCAGCTGGGGGGACTTGCGACGGGTCGAGCAGTACTTC. Translating it yields CASSWGDLRRVEQYF.

This chain joins TRBV28 and TRBJ2-7; 7 nucleotides match TRBD1. The length of the CDR3 is 14 residues. V lost 7 bases, J lost 3 bases, and 9 bases stayed unmatched. Germline CDR1 reads MDHEN; CDR2 reads SYDVKM. This CDR3 is CASIRQGPFYEQYF. Here the CDR3 DNA reads TGTGCCAGCATTAGACAGGGCCCTTTCTACGAGCAGTACTTC.

This clonotype was picked up many times. The chain combines TRBV6-2 or TRBV6-3 with TRBJ1-2, with a possible D match to TRBD1 (6 bases). Trimming took 0 bases from V and 4 from J, leaving 24 bases between them. The CDR3 spans 19 residues. CDR1 and CDR2 (germline): MNHEY, SVGEGT. In DNA, the CDR3 is TGTGCCAGCAGTTACTCCCTCAGGGCAGGGGTTAAGTTAGGCTATGGCTACACCTTC. It translates to CASSYSLRAGVKLGYGYTF.